This TCR beta chain was obtained from a study of blood T cells in healthy people across ages (dated by TCRdb to between 2015 and 2016). Some background on the complete study: In model experiments, roughly one uniquely barcoded TCR beta cDNA molecule per two T cells was captured by template switching. The study measured age-related changes in TCR beta repertoire diversity using deep sequencing normalized with unique cDNA molecular identifiers. To avoid experimental bias, donors of different ages were randomly spread across the sequencing lanes. Donors were grouped into four age groups: young (average approximately 16 years), middle-aged (around 39), aged (around 62) and long-lived (about 82). For two donors (one aged 18 to 29 and one aged 80 or older), the study analyzed two additional independent replicas of 1 million unique cDNA reads from the same blood draw. Findings and caveats that apply to the study as a whole: A strong correlation was found between observed TCR beta diversity and the percentage of naive T cells measured by flow cytometry. Compared with the aged group, the long-lived group had more naive CD4+ T cells, fewer expanded clones and increased TCR diversity, a pattern suggesting age selection. Estimates of total diversity based on one million sequenced T cells were regarded as lower bounds and as underestimates. Observed TCR beta diversity per million T cells fell roughly linearly with age, and a significant reduction was already apparent by age around 39. Since profiling was done on bulk unsorted PBMCs, naive and antigen-experienced compartments could not be conclusively compared. Donor CMV infection status was unknown, potentially confounding age-related changes in expanded clonotypes.

Regarding this clonotype: The antigen this receptor binds is unknown. Per-nucleotide qualities are absent, and no much larger clonotype sits a single base away.

Sequences MGHDK (CDR1) and SYGVNS (CDR2) are obtained from the germline V gene. Compared with germline, V lacks 8 bases and J lacks 4 bases; bases without a gene match: 7. The CDR3, from cysteine to phenylalanine, totals 14 residues. Just the 42-base CDR3 DNA is kept, in frame starting at base 1. The donors were some 39 Caucasian individuals from Russia, aged roughly 6 to 90 years, who were systemically healthy. Each donor gave 9 to 10 milliliters of peripheral blood, collected into EDTA-treated Vacutainer tubes. Ficoll-Paque density-gradient centrifugation was used to isolate PBMCs, with at least 6 million obtained per sample. Total RNA was extracted from PBMCs with Trizol reagent, with at least 5 micrograms obtained per sample. For every donor, flow cytometry on a PBMC aliquot measured the percentage of naive CD45RAhigh/CD27high T cells. To prepare the library, 5' RACE was applied. TCRdb lists the instrument as Illumina HiSeq 2500. The second PCR ran for roughly 6 to 11 cycles and used a J-beta primer mix along with a sample-barcoded 5' primer. Each TCR beta cDNA molecule received a unique molecular identifier from a template-switch 5' adaptor carrying 12 random nucleotides. At least 3 million CDR3-containing paired-end reads were obtained from each sample. The Mint cDNA synthesis kit, primed by a TRBC-specific oligonucleotide, was used to synthesize first-strand cDNA from all RNA. Following uracil-DNA glycosylase treatment, all cDNA underwent a first 18-cycle PCR with the universal primers M1SS and BC2_uni_R. The original methods were these. Normalization of each sample was performed by random selection of 1 million high-quality reads, each carrying a distinct molecular identifier. Reads with shared molecular identifiers were discarded instead of being binned into consensus sequences. CDR3 identification, clonotype clustering and error correction used MiTCR with a Q25 quality threshold and the strictest error-elimination algorithm. Lower-bound total TCR beta diversity was estimated with a nonparametric unseen species model using Euler transformation. Through fastp at Q25 and MiXCR, TCRdb rebuilt clones from the public reads, retaining in-frame beta chains. Duplicate CDR3 protein sequences are folded into a single record with the most common DNA and genes. The V and J calls follow TCRdb's processing rather than the paper's. Across this sample there are approximately 1.5 million distinct CDR3 sequences, with approximately 43% seen only once. About 4% of the sample belongs to the ten largest clones.

The clonotype originates from a woman aged 18-29 years in good health. The rearrangement combines TRBV25-1 with TRBJ2-3; 9 central bases correspond to TRBD1. What was sequenced was blood. The bases are TGTGCCAGCTCCGGGACAGGGTATCCAGATACGCAGTATTTT. This translates into CASSGTGYPDTQYF.